Shown below are 15 T cell receptor beta chains from a single sample sequenced in a study of CD8 T cells in ankylosing spondylitis. Via MiXCR, TCRdb re-called the 5' RACE reads, giving one row per CDR3 protein. The sample consists of under 250,000 distinct CDR3 sequences, approximately 30% of them appearing once. Sequencing was done on a sample of blood, either unsorted or a sorted T cell fraction (not recorded which). The receptor set was obtained from a male donor with ankylosing spondylitis or in good health (not recorded which).

The V call is TRBV20-1, the J call TRBJ1-1, with D possibly being TRBD1 (5 bases). This CDR3 is built from 14 residues. From germline, CDR1 is DFQATT and CDR2 SNEGSKA (reference sequence). V lost 6 bases, J lost 2 bases, and 16 bases lay in between. The chain's CDR3 is CSAPDGGGNTEAFF. CDR3 coding DNA: TGCAGTGCCCCCGATGGGGGGGGAAACACTGAAGCTTTCTTT.

CDR3 nucleotides: TGTGCCAGCAGTTTGTACAGACTGAACACTGAAGCTTTCTTT. It specifies CASSLYRLNTEAFF. The chain uses TRBV12-3 or TRBV12-4 and TRBJ1-1, with D unresolved. The CDR3 has 14 residues. Trimming pared 3 bases from V and 0 bases from J, leaving 8 bases between.

This clonotype was seen at least ten times. This chain joins TRBV20-1 and TRBJ1-1; the match to TRBD1 covers 7 bases. Germline loops: CDR1 DFQATT, CDR2 SNEGSKA (reference sequence). Trimming cost V 6 bases and J 2 bases; bases outside gene matches: 6. CDR3 length: 13 residues. This chain's CDR3 is CSAAGQINTEAFF. In DNA form, the CDR3 reads TGCAGTGCAGCGGGACAGATTAACACTGAAGCTTTCTTT.

This chain joins TRBV6-5 and TRBJ2-5, with D unclear. Germline-derived CDR1 and CDR2 are MNHEY and SVGAGI. The CDR3 totals 9 residues. V was pared by 6 bases and J by 14 bases, with 10 bases between. The CDR3 nucleotides are TGTGCCAGCAGGCCGACGGGCTACTTC. This codes for CASRPTGYF.

The gene calls are TRBV27 and TRBJ2-7, with D maybe TRBD2 (6 bases). Between the trimmed V and J ends, which lost 4 bases and 7 bases, there was a span of 8 bases. The CDR3 totals 11 residues. Germline CDR1 and CDR2: MNHEY and SMNVEV (reference sequence). The CDR3 reads CASSWGEEQYF. For the CDR3, the DNA is TGTGCCAGCAGTTGGGGGGAAGAGCAGTACTTC.

The rearrangement joins TRBV20-1 to TRBJ1-1; D call uncertain. The germline V and J ends were trimmed by 0 bases and 6 bases, with 17 bases remaining between them. Per the germline V gene, CDR1 is DFQATT and CDR2 is SNEGSKA (reference sequence). CDR3 length: 15 residues. CDR3 sequence reads: CSARDGQDMSAEAFF. The CDR3 bases are TGCAGTGCTAGAGATGGTCAAGATATGAGCGCTGAAGCTTTCTTT.

The J gene is TRBJ2-5, the V gene TRBV5-4, with 9 nucleotides matching TRBD1. Germline V gives CDR1 SGHNT, CDR2 YYREEE (reference sequence). The CDR3 runs 14 residues. V lost 2 bases, J lost 5 bases, and 4 bases stayed unmatched. In nucleotides, the CDR3 is TGTGCCAGCAGCTTACAGGGGGCTTCTGAGACCCAGTACTTC. It encodes CASSLQGASETQYF.

The chain joins TRBV12-3 or TRBV12-4 to TRBJ2-1; D is undetermined. V was pared by 1 base and J by 11 bases, with 9 bases between. This CDR3 comprises 12 residues. The CDR3 region has the DNA TGTGCCAGCAGTTTAGGGTCCGCCCAGCAGTTCTTC. The encoded protein is CASSLGSAQQFF.

The chain links TRBV12-3 or TRBV12-4 to TRBJ2-7; TRBD1 or TRBD2 may be the D gene (5 bases each). The CDR3 length is 14 residues. The germline V and J ends were trimmed by 2 bases and 7 bases, with 15 bases remaining between them. This CDR3 is CASSLIPLWGEQYF. The CDR3 DNA reads as TGTGCCAGCAGTTTAATACCGCTCTGGGGGGAGCAGTACTTC.

This clonotype has just a few counts. In DNA form, the CDR3 reads TGCGCCAGCAGCGTCCGGGACAGGACCACAGATACGCAGTATTTT. This sequence encodes CASSVRDRTTDTQYF. The chain has TRBV4-1 and TRBJ2-3; 8 bases agree with TRBD1. The V segment lost 5 bases and the J segment 2 bases; nucleotides outside the gene matches: 6. The CDR3 length is 15 residues. Germline V lookup: CDR1 MGHRA, CDR2 YSYEKL.

The chain links TRBV10-2 to TRBJ1-2; D gene uncertain. The CDR3 loop spans 13 amino acids. The V end was cut by 0 bases, the J end by 4 bases, with 6 bases between. Germline-derived CDR1 and CDR2 are WSHSY and SAAADI. CDR3 DNA: TGCGCCAGCAGTGAGTCTTTGCTCTATGGCTACACCTTC. As protein: CASSESLLYGYTF.

This chain links TRBV20-1 with TRBJ2-1; 7 bases align to TRBD2. The V gene end was trimmed by 2 bases and the J gene end by 0 bases; junction bases not matched to a gene: 7. The CDR3 runs 16 residues. CDR1 and CDR2 (germline): DFQATT, SNEGSKA (reference sequence). CDR3 amino acids: CSARLTSSISYNEQFF. CDR3 nucleotides: TGCAGTGCTAGATTGACTAGCTCGATCTCCTACAATGAGCAGTTCTTC.

There are a few counts of this clonotype. The J gene is TRBJ2-1, the V gene TRBV5-6, with D possibly matching TRBD2 (5 bases). Germline loops: CDR1 SGHDT, CDR2 YYEEEE. There are 15 residues in the CDR3. V lost 5 bases and J 4 bases, leaving 16 bases between the germline ends. CDR3 in amino acids: CASRRTRMIYNEQFF. The CDR3 DNA follows: TGTGCCAGCAGACGGACTCGGATGATTTACAATGAGCAGTTCTTC.

Many counts were recorded for this clonotype. The chain recombines TRBV7-2 with TRBJ1-6, with D hard to call. The CDR3 extends over 12 amino acids. The V end was cut by 1 base, the J end by 10 bases, with 5 bases between. From germline, CDR1 is SGHTA and CDR2 FQGNSA. The CDR3 reads CASSLGGSPLHF. As DNA, the CDR3 is TGTGCCAGCAGCTTAGGGGGATCACCCCTCCACTTT.

The V call is TRBV7-9, the J call TRBJ2-7; 7 nucleotides agree with TRBD1. CDR1 is SEHNR, CDR2 FQNEAQ, per germline (reference sequence). This CDR3 is built from 13 residues. J gave up 5 bases and V 5 bases, and 6 bases lay outside the gene matches. The CDR3 DNA follows: TGTGCCAGCAGCCCTAGGGGGCAACACGAGCAGTACTTC. As protein: CASSPRGQHEQYF.